Shown below are 24 T cell receptor beta chains from a single sample sequenced in a study of T cells in localized non-small cell lung cancer (dated by TCRdb to 2018 to 2021). The method behind the library was the immunoSEQ multiplex PCR assay. This immuneACCESS table, as held by TCRdb, lists in-frame sequences with V and J called but not all clones. Of the missing ones, under half trace to an unresolved V gene in checked studies; the others have no known cause. This sample holds 70,000 to 95,000 clones; more than 75% were observed only once. About 4% of the sample comes from the top ten. The source material was PBMCs, sampled before any cancer treatment. The origin of the receptors is a woman between 40 and 69 years old with stage II squamous cell lung carcinoma.

The V and J genes are TRBV6-1 and TRBJ1-2; D gene unclear. This CDR3 has 14 amino acids. V lost 2 bases, J lost 5 bases, and 12 bases lay in between. Per germline, CDR1 MNHNS and CDR2 SASEGT. CDR3: CASSEKPGYYGYTF. CDR3 in DNA: TGTGCCAGCAGTGAAAAGCCCGGCTATTATGGCTACACCTTC.

The chain is built from TRBV19 and TRBJ1-6; D gene uncertain. The germline V gene encodes CDR1 LNHDA and CDR2 SQIVND (reference sequence). The length of the CDR3 is 16 residues. V was cut by 6 bases and J by 10 bases, with 22 bases left in between. The CDR3 coding sequence is TGTGCCAGTAGCATGTCCCTCCTGCTCGGAGGGTCACCCCTCCACTTT. Translated, it gives CASSMSLLLGGSPLHF.

The chain employs TRBV5-6 and TRBJ2-2; perhaps TRBD2 as D (5 bases). This CDR3 is 16 amino acids long. Looked up from germline, CDR1 is SGHDT and CDR2 is YYEEEE. Trimming took off 1 base at V and 2 bases at J, with 12 bases between the two ends. The CDR3 sequence: CASSLITWTNTGELFF. DNA for the CDR3: TGTGCCAGCAGCTTGATAACATGGACTAACACCGGGGAGCTGTTTTTT.

The chain carries TRBV4-1 and TRBJ2-6; D tentatively fits TRBD1 or TRBD2 (5 bases each). V was trimmed by 0 bases and J by 0 bases, leaving 12 bases between them. Germline V CDR1 and CDR2: MGHRA, YSYEKL. The CDR3 runs to 18 residues. The CDR3 loop reads CASSQDRGAPSGANVLTF. The DNA of the CDR3 is TGCGCCAGCAGCCAAGATCGGGGCGCCCCCTCTGGGGCCAACGTCCTGACTTTC.

The chain is built from TRBV15 and TRBJ1-2, with a tentative D call TRBD1 (6 bases). The CDR3 spans 15 residues. Germline loops: CDR1 LNHNV, CDR2 YYDKDF (reference sequence). V shed 0 bases and J shed 2 bases, with 10 bases lying between them. The CDR3 DNA sequence: TGTGCCACCAGCAGAGAAGCCAGGGGAAACTATGGCTACACCTTC. This gives the protein CATSREARGNYGYTF.

The chain carries TRBV29-1 and TRBJ1-6; D unresolved. The CDR3 runs to 13 residues. Looked up from germline, CDR1 is SQVTM and CDR2 is ANQGSEA. Deletions cut 0 bases from V and 9 bases from J, with 9 bases between. CDR3: CSVEETAGSPLHF. CDR3 DNA sequence: TGCAGCGTTGAAGAAACAGCTGGTTCACCCCTCCACTTT.

This chain joins TRBV10-1 and TRBJ2-1; 7 bases line up with TRBD2. Germline V lookup: CDR1 WNHNN, CDR2 SYGVQD (reference sequence). V trimming: 3 bases; J trimming: 10 bases; junction bases outside the gene matches: 9. The CDR3 extends over 14 amino acids. CDR3 coding DNA: TGCGCCAGCAGTGAACCGCTCCCGGGGGGAGAGCAGTTCTTC. Translation gives CASSEPLPGGEQFF.

J is TRBJ1-4 and V is TRBV28; 7 bases line up with TRBD1. This CDR3 is built from 14 residues. The V gene's germline CDR1 is MDHEN and CDR2 SYDVKM. The V segment lost 4 bases and the J segment 8 bases; nucleotides outside the gene matches: 7. CDR3 in amino acids: CASSSGTEGEKLFF. The CDR3 DNA reads TGTGCCAGCAGTTCCGGGACAGAGGGGGAAAAACTGTTTTTT.

The V and J genes are TRBV28 and TRBJ1-1, with D unclear. V lost 11 bases and J 9 bases, leaving 19 bases between the germline ends. CDR3 length: 12 amino acids. CDR1 and CDR2 (germline): MDHEN, SYDVKM. The CDR3 here is CAGGRGRLKAFF. The CDR3, as DNA: TGTGCCGGCGGTCGGGGAAGGTTGAAAGCTTTCTTT.

This clone was counted once. The chain has TRBV6-6 and TRBJ2-7; D is undetermined. Germline V lookup: CDR1 MNHNY, CDR2 SVGAGI (reference sequence). Trimming took off 5 bases at V and 4 bases at J, with 6 bases between the two ends. The CDR3 runs to 11 residues. CDR3 DNA sequence: TGTGCCAGCAGTACCAAATACGAGCAGTACTTC. Translated: CASSTKYEQYF.

Regarding this clone: At the DNA level, this CDR3 is encoded by other sequences in the same sample as well. The V call is TRBV11-3, the J call TRBJ1-3; 8 bases are a match to TRBD1. CDR1 and CDR2 (germline): SGHNT, YENEEA. There are 15 residues in the CDR3. V lost 5 bases and J lost 4; bases outside the gene matches: 7. The CDR3 coding sequence is TGTGCCAGCAGCCCCGGACAGGGACCCGGAAACACCATATATTTT. This codes for CASSPGQGPGNTIYF.

This chain links TRBV6-1 with TRBJ2-7, with D unresolved. This CDR3 has 11 residues. The V end was cut by 2 bases, the J end by 3 bases, with 2 bases between. CDR1 MNHNS and CDR2 SASEGT come from the germline V gene. The CDR3: CASSEYYEQYF. The CDR3 region has the DNA TGTGCCAGCAGTGAATACTACGAGCAGTACTTC.

The chain joins TRBV28 to TRBJ1-1; the D is unclear. Per the germline V gene, CDR1 is MDHEN and CDR2 is SYDVKM. The V and J ends lost 3 bases and 1 base respectively, with 12 bases between them. The CDR3 length is 15 residues. DNA for the CDR3: TGTGCCAGCAGTTTTAGCACGCGGGGGAACACTGAAGCTTTCTTT. This encodes CASSFSTRGNTEAFF.

This clone occurred once. The V and J genes are TRBV5-1 and TRBJ1-1; a weak D match, TRBD1 (5 bases). The V and J ends lost 4 bases and 1 base respectively, with 14 bases between them. The germline CDR1 and CDR2 sequences are SGHRS and YFSETQ. The CDR3 has 15 amino acids. CDR3 residues: CASSVMGGKNTEAFF. The CDR3 region has the DNA TGCGCCAGCAGCGTCATGGGGGGTAAGAACACTGAAGCTTTCTTT. The full variable domain, completed using reference TRBV5-1 and TRBJ1-1, is KAGVTQTPRYLIKTRGQQVTLSCSPISGHRSVSWYQQTPGQGLQFLFEYFSETQRNKGNFPGRFSGRQFSNSRSEMNVSTLELGDSALYLCASSVMGGKNTEAFFGQGTRLTVV.

CDR3 sequence (DNA): TGTGCCAGCAGTTCCCCCATCACAGATACGCAGTATTTT. Encoded protein: CASSSPITDTQYF. This sequence joins TRBV27 and TRBJ2-3; D remains ambiguous. From germline, CDR1 is MNHEY and CDR2 SMNVEV (reference sequence). The CDR3 is made up of 13 amino acids. V was pared by 4 bases and J by 2 bases, with 7 bases between.

This chain links TRBV4-2 with TRBJ2-3; D gene uncertain. Per the germline V gene, CDR1 is LGHNA and CDR2 is YNFKEQ. Deletions cut 4 bases from V and 0 bases from J, with 17 bases between. The CDR3 has 17 amino acids. CDR3 in amino acids: CASSLPDGAPSTDTQYF. The CDR3 region has the DNA TGTGCCAGCAGCCTCCCAGACGGCGCCCCTAGCACAGATACGCAGTATTTT.

The J gene is TRBJ2-7, the V gene TRBV27, with 7 bases aligning to TRBD1. Looked up from germline, CDR1 is MNHEY and CDR2 is SMNVEV (reference sequence). The CDR3 consists of 13 residues. Unmatched junction bases numbered 4, after V lost 3 bases and J lost 5 bases. The CDR3 loop is CASSLDRIHEQYF. CDR3 bases: TGTGCCAGCAGTTTGGACAGGATCCACGAGCAGTACTTC.

This clone came up a few times. The CDR3 sequence: CAGGQAYEQYF. DNA of the CDR3: TGTGCCGGGGGACAGGCCTACGAGCAGTACTTC. The chain uses TRBV6-1 and TRBJ2-7, with TRBD1 matching over 8 bases. CDR1 and CDR2 from the germline V gene are MNHNS and SASEGT. This CDR3 is built from 11 residues. The J segment lost 2 bases and the V segment lost 11 bases, leaving 2 bases of the junction unmatched.

The chain couples TRBV6-5 to TRBJ1-1; 9 bases fit TRBD1. V lost 4 bases and J lost 4; bases outside the gene matches: 10. This CDR3 is built from 16 residues. Looked up from germline, CDR1 is MNHEY and CDR2 is SVGAGI. CDR3: CASSSRTGVSVTEAFF. The CDR3 nucleotides are TGTGCCAGCAGTTCCAGGACAGGGGTTTCGGTCACTGAAGCTTTCTTT.

The chain joins TRBV2 to TRBJ1-1; possible D gene TRBD1, 6 bases. The V end lost 6 bases, the J end lost 5 bases, and 13 bases lay between the germline ends. The CDR3 length is 13 residues. Germline CDR1 reads SNHLY; CDR2 reads FYNNEI. The DNA for the CDR3 is TGTGCCAGCAGGGCCTTCAGGGGAACTGAAGCTTTCTTT. Its translation: CASRAFRGTEAFF.

This chain uses TRBV7-6 with TRBJ2-3; tentative D call: TRBD2 (6 bases). With 2 bases removed from V and 3 bases from J, the gap between germline ends came to 12 bases. This CDR3 is 15 amino acids long. CDR1 is SGHVS and CDR2 is FNYEAQ in the germline V gene. CDR3: CASSLTGAETDTQYF. CDR3 nucleotide sequence: TGTGCCAGCAGCTTAACGGGAGCGGAAACAGATACGCAGTATTTT.

The CDR3 DNA reads as TGTGCCAGCAGGGGGTGGGGTGATCAGCCCCAGCATTTT. Translation gives CASRGWGDQPQHF. The chain has TRBV2 and TRBJ1-5; D is uncertain. CDR1 and CDR2 from the germline V gene are SNHLY and FYNNEI. This CDR3 region has 13 residues. V dropped 6 bases and J dropped 5 bases, with 11 bases sitting between them. The whole variable domain, filled in from reference TRBV2 and TRBJ1-5, reads EPEVTQTPSHQVTQMGQEVILRCVPISNHLYFYWYRQILGQKVEFLVSFYNNEISEKSEIFDDQFSVERPDGSNFTLKIRSTKLEDSAMYFCASRGWGDQPQHFGDGTRLSIL.

The chain links TRBV5-8 to TRBJ1-1; D not certain. Trimming stripped 4 bases from V and 7 bases from J, with 14 bases between. The CDR3 is 13 residues long. CDR1 and CDR2 from the germline V gene are SGHTS and YDEGEE. The CDR3 nucleotides are TGTGCCAGCAGCCCCACGGGGATCGGTGAAGCTTTCTTT. Its protein is CASSPTGIGEAFF.

The gene calls are TRBV5-5 and TRBJ2-7; D not certain. Trimming pared 0 bases from V and 3 bases from J, leaving 13 bases between. The germline gives CDR1 SGHKS, CDR2 YYEKEE (reference sequence). The CDR3 spans 15 residues. The CDR3 nucleotides are TGTGCCAGCAGCTTGGAGACTCCCAGACTCTACGAGCAGTACTTC. It codes for CASSLETPRLYEQYF.